A selection of T cell receptor beta chains follows, all from one sample in a study of T cell responses to AZD1222 COVID-19 vaccine. The protocol was immunoSEQ multiplex PCR, while the TCRdb copy is restricted to in-frame clones and leaves out a portion. This sample yields about 130,000 clones, of which around 90% are seen a single time; under 2% belongs to the top ten. The specimen was peripheral blood, collected on day 0 of AZD1222 vaccination. Receptors originate from an adult in good health. Each CDR3 is given with its conserved first and last residue. The D gene is left open where the match is weak. Rows give clone size only sometimes, using once, few, many, or a class for an expanded clone.

TRBD1,TRBJ2-2,.,TRBV4-3,TGCGCCAGCAGCCAACAGGCAGGGGGATGGAGCGGGGAGCTGTTTTTT,CASSQQAGGWSGELFF
TRBD1,TRBJ2-6,.,TRBV10-1,TGCGCCAGCAGTGGGCCACCGGGACAGGGGGCGGCTGGGGCCAACGTCCTGACTTTC,CASSGPPGQGAAGANVLTF
.,TRBJ2-7,.,TRBV10-3,TGTGCCATCAGTGCCGACGGAGACTACGAGCAGTACTTC,CAISADGDYEQYF
TRBD1,TRBJ1-6,few,TRBV24-1,TGTGCCACCAGTGATTTTGAGACAGGGACGAATTCACCCCTCCACTTT,CATSDFETGTNSPLHF
.,TRBJ2-3,.,TRBV9,TGTGCCAGCAGCGTAGATGTAGATACGCAGTATTTT,CASSVDVDTQYF
TRBD1,TRBJ2-5,few,TRBV11-1,TGTGCCAGCAGCCCGAGCACAGGGGATTGGGGCGAGACCCAGTACTTC,CASSPSTGDWGETQYF
.,TRBJ1-6,.,TRBV4-1,TGCGCCAGCAGCCAAGTTGGCTACGAGACAGCTAATTCACCCCTCCACTTT,CASSQVGYETANSPLHF
TRBD1,TRBJ2-3,.,TRBV24-1,TGTGCCACCAAGGACAGGGGTCCCACAGATACGCAGTATTTT,CATKDRGPTDTQYF
.,TRBJ1-2,.,TRBV5-6,TGTGCCAGCAGCTTGCTAGGCCCAAACTATGGCTACACCTTC,CASSLLGPNYGYTF
.,TRBJ1-6,once,TRBV7-2,TGTGCCAGCAGCTCTCAGTATAATTCACCCCTCCACTTT,CASSSQYNSPLHF
.,TRBJ1-2,.,TRBV18,TGTGCCAGCTCACCAGCCGGACAAATGGGCTACACCTTC,CASSPAGQMGYTF
.,TRBJ1-4,.,TRBV4-3,TGCGCCAGCAGCCAAGGTGGGAATAATGAAAAACTGTTTTTT,CASSQGGNNEKLFF
TRBD1,TRBJ2-7,.,TRBV5-5,TGTGCCAGCAGCTTGTTTCAGGGGGCCTACGAGCAGTACTTC,CASSLFQGAYEQYF
.,TRBJ1-1,.,TRBV10-1,TGCGCCAGCAGTGAGGACAGAACGAACACTGAAGCTTTCTTT,CASSEDRTNTEAFF
.,TRBJ2-7,.,TRBV11-1,TGTGCCAGCAGCCGTATAGGCGACTACGAGCAGTACTTC,CASSRIGDYEQYF
TRBD1,TRBJ2-7,.,TRBV7-6,TGTGCCAGCAGCTTAGGGGGACAGGGCCCCTACGAGCAGTACTTC,CASSLGGQGPYEQYF
.,TRBJ2-1,.,TRBV11-2,TGTGCCAGCAGCGTGGACCCCCAATCCTACAATGAGCAGTTCTTC,CASSVDPQSYNEQFF
.,TRBJ1-4,.,TRBV9,TGTGCCAGCAGCGTACCACCCAATGAAAAACTGTTTTTT,CASSVPPNEKLFF
.,TRBJ1-2,.,TRBV9,TGTGCCAGCAGCGTAGAGGGAGACGGCTATGGCTACACCTTC,CASSVEGDGYGYTF
.,TRBJ1-2,.,TRBV2,TGTGCCAGCAGTGAGTCTGTAGGCTACACCTTC,CASSESVGYTF
.,TRBJ1-5,.,TRBV11-2,TGTGCCAGCAGCTTAGGTTCCGTTACAAATCAGCCCCAGCATTTT,CASSLGSVTNQPQHF
.,TRBJ2-2,.,TRBV7-2,TGTGCCAGCAGCTCTGGACCCGAGACCGGGGAGCTGTTTTTT,CASSSGPETGELFF
TRBD1,TRBJ1-5,.,TRBV7-2,TGTGCCAGCAGCTTAGTTTCCCAGGGGGCCACCCCCCAGCATTTT,CASSLVSQGATPQHF